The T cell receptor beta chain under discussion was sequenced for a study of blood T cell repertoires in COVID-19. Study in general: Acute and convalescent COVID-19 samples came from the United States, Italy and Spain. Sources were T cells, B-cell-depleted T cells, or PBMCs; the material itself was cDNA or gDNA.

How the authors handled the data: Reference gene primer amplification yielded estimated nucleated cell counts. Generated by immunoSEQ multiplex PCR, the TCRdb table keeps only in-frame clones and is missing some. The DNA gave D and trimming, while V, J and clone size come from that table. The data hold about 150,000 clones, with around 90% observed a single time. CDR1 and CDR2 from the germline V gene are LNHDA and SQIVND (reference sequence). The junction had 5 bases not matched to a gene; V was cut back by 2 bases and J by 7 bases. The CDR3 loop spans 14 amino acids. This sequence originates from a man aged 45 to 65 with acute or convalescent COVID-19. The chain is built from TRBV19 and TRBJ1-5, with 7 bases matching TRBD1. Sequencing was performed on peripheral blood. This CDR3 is CASSIRDRVQPQHF. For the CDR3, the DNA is TGTGCCAGTAGTATACGTGACAGGGTCCAGCCCCAGCATTTT.